The source of this TCR beta chain is a study of blood T cell repertoires in COVID-19. As for the study in general: From T cells, B-cell-depleted T cells, or PBMCs came the material, which was cDNA or gDNA.

Original handling: The authors estimated nucleated cell counts from reference gene primer amplification. Some clones are missing from TCRdb's copy, which holds only in-frame ones; the method was immunoSEQ multiplex PCR. D and trimming were read from the DNA, whereas the V and J calls and clone size are those reported in that table. The table includes about 190,000 clones, roughly 90% detected once. CDR1 is LGHDT and CDR2 is YNNKEL in the germline V gene (reference sequence). Trimming removed 4 bases from V and 3 bases from J, with 9 bases in between. CDR3 length equals 14 residues. The chain recombines TRBV3-1 (or the pseudogene TRBV3-2) with TRBJ1-4; D possibly corresponds to TRBD1 (6 bases). The sequencing input was peripheral blood. This sequence was found in a man aged 50-59 years with acute or convalescent COVID-19. CDR3 region: CASSPDSANEKLFF. Here the CDR3 DNA reads TGTGCCAGCAGCCCGGACAGCGCTAATGAAAAACTGTTTTTT.